Following are 15 T cell receptor beta chains from one sample sequenced in a study of T cells in Graves' hyperthyroidism and ophthalmopathy. The investigators amplified TCR beta CDR3 regions from RNA transcripts. With the HTBI primer set, the TCR CDR3 went through a first round of RT-PCR. TCRdb independently ran MiXCR on the multiplex PCR reads; one entry per CDR3 protein. The table has more than 550,000 distinct CDR3 sequences, roughly 46% seen once. Sequencing was carried out using peripheral blood or thyroid tissue (not recorded which). These receptors were obtained from an adult man with Graves' disease, either hyperthyroidism or ophthalmopathy (not recorded which).

The chain uses TRBV7-9 and TRBJ2-5; perhaps TRBD2 as D (7 bases). Trimming cost V 5 bases and J 5 bases, with 21 bases left between them. The CDR3 spans 16 residues. Germline CDR1 SEHNR, CDR2 FQNEAQ (reference sequence). The chain's CDR3 is CASSQDGRGPHETQYF. CDR3 DNA sequence: TGTGCCAGCAGCCAAGATGGGCGGGGGCCGCATGAGACCCAGTACTTC.

This clonotype was seen more than once but under ten times. A much bigger clone sits one base away, suggesting this may be a read error. V gene TRBV29-1 combines with J gene TRBJ2-5; D is undetermined. The CDR3 is made up of 12 amino acids. Germline lookup yields CDR1 SQVTM and CDR2 ANQGSEA. This chain's CDR3 is CSVEHTQETRYF. CDR3 DNA sequence: TGCAGCGTTGAACACACGCAGGAGACCCGGTACTTC. The entire variable domain, with the rest obtained from reference TRBV29-1 and TRBJ2-5, is as follows: SAVISQKPSRDICQRGTSLTIQCQVDSQVTMMFWYRQQPGQSLTLIATANQGSEATYESGFVIDKFPISRPNLTFSTLTVSNMSPEDSSIYLCSVEHTQETRYFGPGTRLLVL.

This clonotype has a count of ten or more. The gene calls are TRBV7-9 and TRBJ1-1; 9 nucleotides align to TRBD1. Trimming at V came to 6 bases and at J to 9 bases, leaving 11 bases not matched to a gene. Germline CDR1 SEHNR, CDR2 FQNEAQ (reference sequence). CDR3 length: 14 residues. In DNA form, the CDR3 reads TGTGCCAGCAGAAGGGACAGGGTAAATGGCCAAGCTTTCTTT. Amino acid sequence: CASRRDRVNGQAFF.

This chain connects TRBV2 to TRBJ1-1; no definite D call. V was pared by 5 bases and J by 2 bases, with 15 bases between. Per germline, CDR1 SNHLY and CDR2 FYNNEI. The CDR3 sequence is 15 residues long. In DNA, the CDR3 is TGTGCCAGCAGTACCTCTCCCCCCGATAACACTGAAGCTTTCTTT. Its translation is CASSTSPPDNTEAFF.

The chain recombines TRBV7-9 with TRBJ2-2; a possible D gene is TRBD2 (6 bases). CDR1 is SEHNR and CDR2 is FQNEAQ in the germline V gene (reference sequence). Trimming took 2 bases from V and 6 from J, leaving 16 bases between them. The CDR3 consists of 16 residues. The CDR3 coding sequence is TGTGCCAGCAGCTTACGGGCGGGGTTCAATGCCGGGGAGCTGTTTTTT. It codes for CASSLRAGFNAGELFF.

This sequence joins TRBV3-1 and TRBJ1-2, with unresolved D. The V end lost 4 bases, the J end lost 8 bases, and 14 bases lay between the germline ends. The CDR3 has 13 residues. Germline V gene sequence: CDR1 LGHDT, CDR2 YNNKEL (reference sequence). The CDR3 is CASSPGRGGGYTF. The CDR3, as DNA: TGTGCCAGCAGCCCGGGGAGAGGAGGAGGCTACACCTTC.

CDR3 in DNA: TGCGCCAGCACATCGACAGGGGGCACTGAAGCTTTCTTT. It translates to CASTSTGGTEAFF. The rearrangement links TRBV10-1 to TRBJ1-1, with 9 bases identical to TRBD1. The CDR3 is 13 amino acids. The germline CDR1 and CDR2 sequences are WNHNN and SYGVQD (reference sequence). J was trimmed by 4 bases and V by 7 bases; bases with no gene match: 4.

This chain connects TRBV20-1 to TRBJ1-1, with D possibly TRBD1 on 5 matching bases. Germline lookup yields CDR1 DFQATT and CDR2 SNEGSKA (reference sequence). The CDR3 is 13 amino acids. V was clipped by 3 bases and J by 3 bases, with 11 bases between them. Here the CDR3 DNA reads TGCAGTGCTAGCCCGGCAGGGTACACTGAAGCTTTCTTT. Amino acid sequence: CSASPAGYTEAFF.

This clonotype appeared many times. The chain recombines TRBV2 with TRBJ2-5; a weak D match, TRBD2 (6 bases). Germline-derived CDR1 and CDR2 are SNHLY and FYNNEI. With 0 bases removed from V and 2 bases from J, the gap between germline ends came to 10 bases. CDR3 length equals 15 residues. The CDR3: CASSEAVAGQETQYF. CDR3 DNA sequence: TGTGCCAGCAGTGAAGCGGTTGCGGGGCAAGAGACCCAGTACTTC.

Remarks on this clonotype: No conserved phenylalanine or tryptophan is present at the end of the CDR3, so a read error is the likely explanation. This chain connects TRBV2 to TRBJ1-1; D is ambiguous. V dropped 5 bases and J dropped 5 bases, with 9 bases sitting between them. The germline gives CDR1 SNHLY, CDR2 FYNNEI. The CDR3 has 12 residues. The CDR3 nucleotides read TGTGCCAGCAGTCAAACGTCAACTGAAGCTTTCCTT. This translates into CASSQTSTEAFL.

This clonotype was counted at least ten times. This CDR3 is missing its conserved last phenylalanine or tryptophan, likely due to a read error. No DNA is shown, since the ends of the CDR3 on it are uncertain; the CDR3 is the one TCRdb lists. The chain joins TRBV2 to TRBJ1-2; the table calls TRBD1, which could not be checked here. Germline CDR1 is SNHLY and CDR2 is FYNNEI. The CDR3 numbers 9 amino acids, ends counted. This chain's CDR3 is CASTGGGGS.

This chain links TRBV2 with TRBJ2-3; TRBD2 matches at 10 bases. The CDR3 extends over 13 amino acids. Looked up from germline, CDR1 is SNHLY and CDR2 is FYNNEI. V lost 8 bases and J lost 4; bases outside the gene matches: 3. The CDR3 loop is CASASGSADTQYF. The CDR3 bases are TGTGCCAGCGCTAGCGGGAGTGCAGATACGCAGTATTTT.

This chain links TRBV20-1 with TRBJ1-5; no clear D. Trimming shortened V by 3 bases and J by 0 bases, and 12 bases separated the two germline ends. The germline V gene has CDR1 DFQATT and CDR2 SNEGSKA (reference sequence). The CDR3 has 15 residues. CDR3: CSASLVEGSNQPQHF. The CDR3, as DNA: TGCAGTGCTAGTTTGGTGGAAGGTAGCAATCAGCCCCAGCATTTT.

This clonotype was observed at least ten times. The chain combines TRBV10-3 with TRBJ1-4, with a possible D match to TRBD1 (5 bases). The V end lost 2 bases, the J end lost 7 bases, and 14 bases lay between the germline ends. CDR1 and CDR2 (germline): ENHRY, SYGVKD. The CDR3 covers 15 residues. Here the CDR3 DNA reads TGTGCCATCAGTGAGGAGGCGACGGGGGGTGAAAAACTGTTTTTT. Its translation is CAISEEATGGEKLFF.

The chain uses TRBV20-1 and TRBJ1-1; D call uncertain. CDR3 length: 10 residues. Between the trimmed V and J ends, which lost 8 bases and 5 bases, there was a span of 9 bases. Germline V gene lookup returns CDR1 DFQATT and CDR2 SNEGSKA (reference sequence). This chain's CDR3 is CSYSGTEAFF. The CDR3 coding sequence is TGCAGTTACTCGGGGACTGAAGCTTTCTTT.